This TCR beta chain is drawn from a study of blood T cell repertoires in COVID-19. Study at large: The United States, Italy and Spain supplied acute and convalescent COVID-19 samples.

Methods used by the authors: For nucleated cells, counts were estimated from reference gene primer amplification. Sequenced by immunoSEQ multiplex PCR; TCRdb stores in-frame clones only, minus some. V and J calls and clone size come straight from that table; D and trimming were deduced from the DNA. Of some 360,000 clones in the sample, about 90% were seen once. Enrollment of patients from Seattle took place during active infection, with longitudinal follow-up. V shed 6 bases and J shed 5 bases, with 16 bases lying between them. Looked up from germline, CDR1 is MNHEY and CDR2 is SVGAGI. The CDR3 is 14 amino acids.

The source is a woman aged 60 to 75 with COVID-19, enrolled during active disease. V usage is TRBV6-5 and J usage is TRBJ1-2, with D unresolved. What was sequenced was peripheral blood. For the CDR3, the DNA is TGTGCCAGCAGAGTGAGGCGGCTTGGGTATGGCTACACCTTC. Encoded protein: CASRVRRLGYGYTF.